These T cell receptor beta chains were read from a single sample in a study of T-cell memory formation after mild COVID-19. TCRdb re-called the 5' RACE reads through MiXCR, storing one row per CDR3 protein. The sample lists roughly 50,000 distinct CDR3 sequences; more than 8% were seen once. Sample: PBMCs or a T cell subset sorted from them (not recorded which). The receptor source for this set is a man between 18 and 35 years old who had mild COVID-19 (a few samples of this study predate the infection). Cell type and time point are not known. Each CDR3 is given with its conserved first and last residue. Fields, in order: V gene, D gene, clone size, J gene, CDR3 protein, CDR3 DNA. The D gene is left open where the match is weak. Expanded clones are given a class, and other clones once, few, many or no size at all.

v_call: TRBV5-1
d_call: .
clone_size: many
j_call: TRBJ2-3
cdr3_aa: CASSASQSTDTQYF
cdr3_nt: TGCGCCAGCAGCGCATCTCAAAGCACAGATACGCAGTATTTT

v_call: TRBV15
d_call: .
clone_size: .
j_call: TRBJ1-2
cdr3_aa: CATSRDEGTRTF
cdr3_nt: TGTGCCACCAGCAGAGATGAGGGGACGAGGACCTTC

v_call: TRBV24-1
d_call: .
clone_size: few
j_call: TRBJ1-1
cdr3_aa: CATSARRGTEAFF
cdr3_nt: TGTGCCACCAGTGCGAGGAGAGGGACTGAAGCTTTCTTT

v_call: TRBV20-1
d_call: TRBD1
clone_size: few
j_call: TRBJ1-5
cdr3_aa: CSANRGDQPQHF
cdr3_nt: TGCAGTGCTAACAGGGGCGATCAGCCCCAGCATTTT

v_call: TRBV5-1
d_call: .
clone_size: .
j_call: TRBJ2-7
cdr3_aa: CASSLDPQTYEQYF
cdr3_nt: TGCGCCAGCAGCTTGGATCCACAGACCTACGAGCAGTACTTC

v_call: TRBV18
d_call: .
clone_size: .
j_call: TRBJ1-1
cdr3_aa: CASSPNSPTLNTEAFF
cdr3_nt: TGTGCCAGCTCCCCGAACAGTCCTACCTTGAACACTGAAGCTTTCTTT

v_call: TRBV7-2
d_call: TRBD1
clone_size: few
j_call: TRBJ2-1
cdr3_aa: CASSHRGLSSYNEQFF
cdr3_nt: TGTGCCAGCAGCCACAGGGGCCTAAGCTCCTACAATGAGCAGTTCTTC

v_call: TRBV6-2/TRBV6-3
d_call: TRBD2
clone_size: few
j_call: TRBJ2-7
cdr3_aa: CASSSAPSGASYEQYF
cdr3_nt: TGTGCCAGCAGTTCCGCCCCAAGCGGGGCCTCCTACGAGCAGTACTTC

v_call: TRBV11-2
d_call: TRBD2
clone_size: many
j_call: TRBJ2-3
cdr3_aa: CASSSRLAGGGDTQYF
cdr3_nt: TGTGCCAGCAGCTCCAGACTAGCGGGGGGCGGAGATACGCAGTATTTT

v_call: TRBV10-1
d_call: .
clone_size: few
j_call: TRBJ2-7
cdr3_aa: CASSESTTYEQYF
cdr3_nt: TGCGCCAGCAGTGAGTCTACAACCTACGAGCAGTACTTC

v_call: TRBV7-2
d_call: .
clone_size: many
j_call: TRBJ2-5
cdr3_aa: CASSPSRETQYF
cdr3_nt: TGTGCCAGCAGCCCAAGTCGAGAGACCCAGTACTTC

v_call: TRBV27
d_call: TRBD1
clone_size: .
j_call: TRBJ1-2
cdr3_aa: CASSLTGGNIYGYTF
cdr3_nt: TGTGCCAGCAGTTTGACAGGGGGCAACATCTATGGCTACACCTTC

v_call: TRBV7-2
d_call: .
clone_size: many
j_call: TRBJ2-5
cdr3_aa: CASSPPSPWETQYF
cdr3_nt: TGTGCCAGCAGCCCACCTTCTCCGTGGGAGACCCAGTACTTC

v_call: TRBV5-1
d_call: .
clone_size: .
j_call: TRBJ1-5
cdr3_aa: CASSLAGEGYQPQHF
cdr3_nt: TGCGCCAGCAGCTTGGCCGGGGAGGGATATCAGCCCCAGCATTTT

v_call: TRBV20-1
d_call: TRBD1
clone_size: once
j_call: TRBJ1-2
cdr3_aa: CRSPYRGFVDYGYTF
cdr3_nt: TGCAGGTCCCCCTACAGGGGCTTTGTCGACTATGGCTACACCTTC

v_call: TRBV20-1
d_call: .
clone_size: few
j_call: TRBJ2-5
cdr3_aa: CSVPTRGAETQYF
cdr3_nt: TGCAGTGTTCCGACCCGAGGGGCAGAGACCCAGTACTTC

v_call: TRBV5-1
d_call: .
clone_size: few
j_call: TRBJ1-2
cdr3_aa: CASSGTPERGYTF
cdr3_nt: TGCGCCAGCAGCGGCACACCGGAGCGTGGCTACACCTTC

v_call: TRBV4-2
d_call: TRBD1
clone_size: many
j_call: TRBJ2-7
cdr3_aa: CASSLGQADYEQYF
cdr3_nt: TGTGCCAGCAGCCTAGGACAGGCGGACTACGAGCAGTACTTC

v_call: TRBV5-4
d_call: TRBD1
clone_size: .
j_call: TRBJ2-5
cdr3_aa: CASSLGTGILETQYF
cdr3_nt: TGTGCCAGCAGCTTGGGGACAGGCATCCTGGAGACCCAGTACTTC

v_call: TRBV7-9
d_call: .
clone_size: .
j_call: TRBJ1-4
cdr3_aa: CASSLDDEKLFF
cdr3_nt: TGTGCCAGCAGCTTAGATGATGAAAAACTGTTTTTT

v_call: TRBV7-7
d_call: .
clone_size: .
j_call: TRBJ2-5
cdr3_aa: CASSANGPRETQYF
cdr3_nt: TGTGCCAGCAGCGCCAACGGACCGAGGGAGACCCAGTACTTC

v_call: TRBV29-1
d_call: TRBD1
clone_size: many
j_call: TRBJ2-3
cdr3_aa: CSVSEGAPTDTQYF
cdr3_nt: TGCAGCGTTTCTGAGGGGGCCCCCACAGATACGCAGTATTTT

v_call: TRBV29-1
d_call: TRBD2
clone_size: many
j_call: TRBJ2-5
cdr3_aa: CSATSTSGGETQYF
cdr3_nt: TGCAGCGCGACCTCGACTAGCGGGGGGGAGACCCAGTACTTC

v_call: TRBV7-2
d_call: TRBD2
clone_size: few
j_call: TRBJ2-1
cdr3_aa: CASSPTSGGPGEQFF
cdr3_nt: TGTGCCAGCAGCCCGACTAGCGGGGGGCCGGGTGAGCAGTTCTTC

v_call: TRBV12-3/TRBV12-4
d_call: .
clone_size: many
j_call: TRBJ2-3
cdr3_aa: CASSLRGQSDTQYF
cdr3_nt: TGTGCCAGCAGTTTGAGGGGTCAATCAGATACGCAGTATTTT

v_call: TRBV28
d_call: .
clone_size: few
j_call: TRBJ2-3
cdr3_aa: CASQPGQRGTDTQYF
cdr3_nt: TGTGCCAGCCAGCCGGGCCAGCGGGGCACAGATACGCAGTATTTT

v_call: TRBV7-9
d_call: TRBD1
clone_size: few
j_call: TRBJ1-6
cdr3_aa: CASSLQGAKESPLHF
cdr3_nt: TGTGCCAGCAGCCTACAGGGGGCGAAAGAATCACCCCTCCACTTT

v_call: TRBV5-1
d_call: .
clone_size: .
j_call: TRBJ1-1
cdr3_aa: CASSLGPGGNTEAFF
cdr3_nt: TGCGCCAGCAGCTTGGGGCCAGGTGGAAACACTGAAGCTTTCTTT

v_call: TRBV4-2
d_call: TRBD1
clone_size: few
j_call: TRBJ2-4
cdr3_aa: CASSQDDRVAKNIQYF
cdr3_nt: TGTGCCAGCAGCCAAGACGACAGGGTAGCCAAAAACATTCAGTACTTC

v_call: TRBV4-3
d_call: TRBD1
clone_size: many
j_call: TRBJ2-5
cdr3_aa: CASSPDRGETQYF
cdr3_nt: TGCGCCAGCAGCCCAGACAGGGGAGAGACCCAGTACTTC

v_call: TRBV9
d_call: .
clone_size: many
j_call: TRBJ2-7
cdr3_aa: CASSVVSGPYEQYF
cdr3_nt: TGTGCCAGCAGCGTAGTTAGCGGCCCCTACGAGCAGTACTTC

v_call: TRBV6-5
d_call: .
clone_size: few
j_call: TRBJ1-1
cdr3_aa: CASSSIGTEAFF
cdr3_nt: TGTGCCAGCAGTTCCATAGGCACTGAAGCTTTCTTT

v_call: TRBV6-6
d_call: .
clone_size: few
j_call: TRBJ1-2
cdr3_aa: CASSYRLVGGQHGYTF
cdr3_nt: TGTGCCAGCAGTTACCGACTAGTCGGGGGGCAACATGGCTACACCTTC

v_call: TRBV7-2
d_call: .
clone_size: many
j_call: TRBJ2-5
cdr3_aa: CASSLGGSQETQYF
cdr3_nt: TGTGCCAGCAGCTTAGGAGGAAGCCAAGAGACCCAGTACTTC

v_call: TRBV12-3/TRBV12-4
d_call: .
clone_size: .
j_call: TRBJ2-2
cdr3_aa: CASSLGEGQNTGELFF
cdr3_nt: TGTGCCAGCAGTTTAGGGGAAGGGCAGAACACCGGGGAGCTGTTTTTT

v_call: TRBV7-2
d_call: .
clone_size: few
j_call: TRBJ2-1
cdr3_aa: CASSLGGGEQFF
cdr3_nt: TGTGCCAGCAGCCTCGGGGGAGGTGAGCAGTTCTTC

v_call: TRBV12-3/TRBV12-4
d_call: .
clone_size: many
j_call: TRBJ2-5
cdr3_aa: CASSPPSIRETQYF
cdr3_nt: TGTGCCAGCAGTCCACCGTCGATCCGGGAGACCCAGTACTTC

v_call: TRBV7-2
d_call: .
clone_size: many
j_call: TRBJ2-1
cdr3_aa: CASSLADPTGKQFF
cdr3_nt: TGTGCCAGCAGCTTAGCAGACCCCACGGGGAAGCAGTTCTTC

v_call: TRBV28
d_call: TRBD1
clone_size: few
j_call: TRBJ2-7
cdr3_aa: CASSPLSGGRYEQYF
cdr3_nt: TGTGCCAGCAGTCCCTTATCAGGGGGAAGGTACGAGCAGTACTTC

v_call: TRBV6-5
d_call: .
clone_size: few
j_call: TRBJ2-1
cdr3_aa: CASSPGGGRTYNEQFF
cdr3_nt: TGTGCCAGCAGTCCAGGGGGGGGGCGGACCTACAATGAGCAGTTCTTC

v_call: TRBV12-3/TRBV12-4
d_call: .
clone_size: few
j_call: TRBJ2-3
cdr3_aa: CASSFDRAGATDTQYF
cdr3_nt: TGTGCCAGCAGTTTTGATCGGGCAGGGGCAACAGATACGCAGTATTTT

v_call: TRBV7-3
d_call: TRBD1
clone_size: .
j_call: TRBJ1-1
cdr3_aa: CASSPDRGHTEAFF
cdr3_nt: TGTGCCAGCAGCCCAGACAGGGGGCACACTGAAGCTTTCTTT

v_call: TRBV7-2
d_call: TRBD1
clone_size: many
j_call: TRBJ2-7
cdr3_aa: CASSRDRAGYEQYF
cdr3_nt: TGTGCCAGCAGCCGGGACAGGGCAGGCTACGAGCAGTACTTC